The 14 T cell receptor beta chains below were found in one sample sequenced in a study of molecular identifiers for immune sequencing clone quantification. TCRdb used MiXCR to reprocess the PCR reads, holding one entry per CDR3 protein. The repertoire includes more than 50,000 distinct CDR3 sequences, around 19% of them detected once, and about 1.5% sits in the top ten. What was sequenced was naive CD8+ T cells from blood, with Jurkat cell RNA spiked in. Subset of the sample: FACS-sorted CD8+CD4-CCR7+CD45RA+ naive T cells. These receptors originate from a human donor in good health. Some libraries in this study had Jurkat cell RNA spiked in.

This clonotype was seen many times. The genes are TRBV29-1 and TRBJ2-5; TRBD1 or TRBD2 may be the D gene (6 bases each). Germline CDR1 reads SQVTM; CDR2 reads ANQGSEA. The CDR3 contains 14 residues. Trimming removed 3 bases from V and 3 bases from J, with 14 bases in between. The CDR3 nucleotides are TGCAGCGTTGACCCGGGGGCCTATAAAGAGACCCAGTACTTC. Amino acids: CSVDPGAYKETQYF. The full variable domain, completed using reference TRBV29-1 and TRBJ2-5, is SAVISQKPSRDICQRGTSLTIQCQVDSQVTMMFWYRQQPGQSLTLIATANQGSEATYESGFVIDKFPISRPNLTFSTLTVSNMSPEDSSIYLCSVDPGAYKETQYFGPGTRLLVL.

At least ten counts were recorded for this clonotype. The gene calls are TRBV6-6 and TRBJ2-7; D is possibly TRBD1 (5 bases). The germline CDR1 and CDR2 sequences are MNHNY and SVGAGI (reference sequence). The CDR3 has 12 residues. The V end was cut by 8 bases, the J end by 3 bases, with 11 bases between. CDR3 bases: TGTGCCAGCGATCAGGGTGACTACGAGCAGTACTTC. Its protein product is CASDQGDYEQYF.

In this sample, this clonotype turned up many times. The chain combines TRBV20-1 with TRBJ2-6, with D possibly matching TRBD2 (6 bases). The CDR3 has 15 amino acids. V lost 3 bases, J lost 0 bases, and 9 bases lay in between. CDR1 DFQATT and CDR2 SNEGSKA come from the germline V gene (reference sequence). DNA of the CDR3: TGCAGTGCTAGTCGGGGGTTCTCTGGGGCCAACGTCCTGACTTTC. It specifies CSASRGFSGANVLTF.

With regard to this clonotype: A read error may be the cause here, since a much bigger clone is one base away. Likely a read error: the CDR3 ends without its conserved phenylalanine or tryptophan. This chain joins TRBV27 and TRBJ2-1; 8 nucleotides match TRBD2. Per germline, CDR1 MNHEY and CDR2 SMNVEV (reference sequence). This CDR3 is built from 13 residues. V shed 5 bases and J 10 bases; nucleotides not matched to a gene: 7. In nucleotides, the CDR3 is TGTGCCAGCAGTAGAGGAGCGGGAGACGAGCAGTTCCTC. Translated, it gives CASSRGAGDEQFL.

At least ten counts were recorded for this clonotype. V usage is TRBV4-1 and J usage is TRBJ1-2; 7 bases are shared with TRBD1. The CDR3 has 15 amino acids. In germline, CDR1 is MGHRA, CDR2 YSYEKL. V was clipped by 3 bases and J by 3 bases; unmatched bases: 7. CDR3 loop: CASSQTTGSHYGYTF. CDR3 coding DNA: TGCGCCAGCAGCCAGACGACAGGGTCTCACTATGGCTACACCTTC.

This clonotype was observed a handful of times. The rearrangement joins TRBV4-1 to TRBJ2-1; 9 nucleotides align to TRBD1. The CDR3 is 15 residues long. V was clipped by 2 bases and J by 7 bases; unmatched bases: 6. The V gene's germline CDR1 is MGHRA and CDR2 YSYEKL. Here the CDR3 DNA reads TGCGCCAGCAGCCAAAATACAGGGGGCGTGAATGAGCAGTTCTTC. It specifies CASSQNTGGVNEQFF.

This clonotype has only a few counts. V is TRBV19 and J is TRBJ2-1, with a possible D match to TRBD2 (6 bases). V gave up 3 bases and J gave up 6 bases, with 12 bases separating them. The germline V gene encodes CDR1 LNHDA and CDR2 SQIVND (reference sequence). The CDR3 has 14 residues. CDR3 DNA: TGTGCCAGTAGTATCTACTCTAGCGCCAATGAGCAGTTCTTC. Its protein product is CASSIYSSANEQFF.

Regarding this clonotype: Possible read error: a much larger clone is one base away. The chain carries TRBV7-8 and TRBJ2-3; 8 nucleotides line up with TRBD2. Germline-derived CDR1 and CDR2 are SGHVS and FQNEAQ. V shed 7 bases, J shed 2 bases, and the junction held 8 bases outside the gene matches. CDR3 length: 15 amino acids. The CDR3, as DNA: TGTGCCAGCACCGTAGCGGGAACCCCCACAGATACGCAGTATTTT. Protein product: CASTVAGTPTDTQYF.

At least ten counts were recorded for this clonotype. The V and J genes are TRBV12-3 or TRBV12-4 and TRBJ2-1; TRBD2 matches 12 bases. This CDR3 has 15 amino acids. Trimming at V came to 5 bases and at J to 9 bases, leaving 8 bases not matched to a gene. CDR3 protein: CASSPSSGRASEQFF. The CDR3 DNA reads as TGTGCCAGCAGTCCCTCTAGCGGGAGGGCCAGTGAGCAGTTCTTC.

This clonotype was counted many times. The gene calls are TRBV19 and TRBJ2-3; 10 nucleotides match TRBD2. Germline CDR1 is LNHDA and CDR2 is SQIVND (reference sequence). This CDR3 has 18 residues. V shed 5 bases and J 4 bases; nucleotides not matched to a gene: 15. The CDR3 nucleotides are TGTGCCAGTAGTGTCCTAACAGTGCTAGCGGGAGTCCCAGATACGCAGTATTTT. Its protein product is CASSVLTVLAGVPDTQYF.

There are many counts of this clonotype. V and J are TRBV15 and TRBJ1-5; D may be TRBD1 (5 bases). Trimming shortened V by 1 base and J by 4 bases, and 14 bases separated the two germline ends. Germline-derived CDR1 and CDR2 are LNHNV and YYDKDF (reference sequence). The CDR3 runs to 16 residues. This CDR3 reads CATSRVGGASNQPQHF. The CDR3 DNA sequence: TGTGCCACCAGCAGAGTTGGCGGGGCCTCGAATCAGCCCCAGCATTTT.

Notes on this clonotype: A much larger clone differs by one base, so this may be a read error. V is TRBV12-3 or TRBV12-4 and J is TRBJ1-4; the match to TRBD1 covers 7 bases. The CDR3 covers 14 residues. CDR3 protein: CASSPRDSGEKLLF. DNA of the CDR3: TGTGCCAGCAGCCCCCGGGACAGCGGGGAAAAACTGCTTTTT.

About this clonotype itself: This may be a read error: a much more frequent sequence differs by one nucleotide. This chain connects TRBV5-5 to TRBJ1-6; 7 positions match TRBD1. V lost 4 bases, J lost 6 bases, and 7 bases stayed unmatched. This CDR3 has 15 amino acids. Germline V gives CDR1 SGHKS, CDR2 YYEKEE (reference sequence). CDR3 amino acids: CASSKTGQLNSPLHF. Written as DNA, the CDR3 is TGTGCCAGCAGCAAAACGGGACAGCTTAATTCACCCCTCCACTTT. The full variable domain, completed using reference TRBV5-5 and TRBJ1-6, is DAGVTQSPTHLIKTRGQQVTLRCSPISGHKSVSWYQQVLGQGPQFIFQYYEKEERGRGNFPDRFSARQFPNYSSELNVNALLLGDSALYLCASSKTGQLNSPLHFGNGTRLTVT.

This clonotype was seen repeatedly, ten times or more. Written as DNA, the CDR3 is TGTGCCAGCAGCTTAGAGGGGGCCTTAGTTGAGACCCAGTACTTC. It is translated as CASSLEGALVETQYF. This chain connects TRBV13 to TRBJ2-5; 7 nucleotides line up with TRBD1. The V segment lost 1 base and the J segment 5 bases; nucleotides outside the gene matches: 7. The germline V gene encodes CDR1 PRHDT and CDR2 FYEKMQ (reference sequence). The CDR3 sequence is 15 residues long.